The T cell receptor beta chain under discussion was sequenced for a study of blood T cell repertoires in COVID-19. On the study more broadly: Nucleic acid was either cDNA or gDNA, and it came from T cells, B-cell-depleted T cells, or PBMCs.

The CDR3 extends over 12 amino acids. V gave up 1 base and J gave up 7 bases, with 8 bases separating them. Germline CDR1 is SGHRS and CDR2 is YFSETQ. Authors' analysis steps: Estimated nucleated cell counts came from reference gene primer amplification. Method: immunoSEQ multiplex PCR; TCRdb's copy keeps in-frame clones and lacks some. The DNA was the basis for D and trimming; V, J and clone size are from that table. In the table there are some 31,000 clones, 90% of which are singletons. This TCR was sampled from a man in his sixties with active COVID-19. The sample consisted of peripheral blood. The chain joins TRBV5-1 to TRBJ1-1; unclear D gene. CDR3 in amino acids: CASSLYRSEAFF. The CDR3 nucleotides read TGCGCCAGCAGCTTGTACCGGAGTGAAGCTTTCTTT.